This paragraph reports one TCR beta chain. As yet, its antigen is unknown. The length of the CDR3 is 15 residues. V was pared by 3 bases and J by 0 bases, with 9 bases between. Germline V CDR1 and CDR2: KGHSH, LQKENI. Method: immunoSEQ multiplex PCR; TCRdb's copy keeps in-frame clones and lacks some. The data contain tens of thousands of clones, under 80% of them singletons. The sample comes from a study of OX40 agonist ivuxolimab in advanced cancers. Study-level findings and limits: Low clonal expansion, among the lowest seen, marked partial responders at 0.1-3.0 mg/kg.

The input for sequencing was CD4+ or CD8+ T cells sorted from blood, taken in a trial of the OX40 agonist ivuxolimab. The sequence came from an adult with an advanced solid tumor such as melanoma, head and neck, liver or kidney cancer. V usage is TRBV18 and J usage is TRBJ2-1; D uncertain. The CDR3, as DNA: TGTGCCAGCTCACCGGTCGCGGTCTCCTACAATGAGCAGTTCTTC. Encoded protein: CASSPVAVSYNEQFF. Filled out from reference TRBV18 and TRBJ2-1, the complete variable domain reads NAGVMQNPRHLVRRRGQEARLRCSPMKGHSHVYWYRQLPEEGLKFMVYLQKENIIDESGMPKERFSAEFPKEGPSILRIQQVVRGDSAAYFCASSPVAVSYNEQFFGPGTRLTVL.